These T cell receptor beta chains were read from a single sample in a study of blood T cell repertoires in COVID-19. Produced via immunoSEQ multiplex PCR; TCRdb's table is partial and in-frame only. The table lists 100,000 to 150,000 clones, 85% of them singletons. Material for sequencing was peripheral blood. The receptors shown here come from a woman older than 75 with acute or convalescent COVID-19. Both conserved end residues are part of each CDR3. Each record gives: clone size, D gene, V gene, J gene, CDR3 protein, CDR3 DNA. The D gene is left open where the match is weak. Expanded clones are given a class, and other clones once, few, many or no size at all.

clone_size: NA; d_call: NA; v_call: TRBV6-5; j_call: TRBJ1-6; cdr3_aa: CASRTGTLNSPLHF; cdr3_nt: TGTGCCAGCAGAACCGGGACACTTAATTCACCCCTCCACTTT
clone_size: NA; d_call: NA; v_call: TRBV20-1; j_call: TRBJ1-2; cdr3_aa: CSASGTHQGGTSRDGYTF; cdr3_nt: TGCAGTGCTAGTGGGACCCACCAGGGCGGAACCTCTCGGGATGGCTACACCTTC
clone_size: NA; d_call: TRBD2; v_call: TRBV19; j_call: TRBJ2-3; cdr3_aa: CASNMGSGGSTDTQYF; cdr3_nt: TGTGCCAGTAACATGGGTAGCGGGGGGAGCACAGATACGCAGTATTTT
clone_size: NA; d_call: TRBD2; v_call: TRBV7-2; j_call: TRBJ2-3; cdr3_aa: CASSPRTSGGVTDTQYF; cdr3_nt: TGTGCCAGCAGCCCAAGGACTAGCGGGGGAGTTACAGATACGCAGTATTTT
clone_size: NA; d_call: NA; v_call: TRBV6-5; j_call: TRBJ2-3; cdr3_aa: CASRQAGLSTDTQYF; cdr3_nt: TGTGCCAGCAGGCAAGCGGGTCTTAGCACAGATACGCAGTATTTT
clone_size: once; d_call: TRBD2; v_call: TRBV4-1; j_call: TRBJ2-1; cdr3_aa: CASSQNSGGAYEQFF; cdr3_nt: TGCGCCAGCAGCCAAAATAGCGGGGGGGCGTATGAGCAGTTCTTC
clone_size: few; d_call: NA; v_call: TRBV5-1; j_call: TRBJ1-2; cdr3_aa: CASSLGDGGGYTF; cdr3_nt: TGCGCCAGCAGCTTGGGAGATGGCGGGGGCTACACCTTC
clone_size: NA; d_call: TRBD1; v_call: TRBV5-1; j_call: TRBJ1-6; cdr3_aa: CASSPGTGLRSYNSPLHF; cdr3_nt: TGCGCCAGCAGCCCCGGGACAGGGCTAAGGTCCTATAATTCACCCCTCCACTTT
clone_size: NA; d_call: NA; v_call: TRBV4-2; j_call: TRBJ2-1; cdr3_aa: CASSQEWAGGYYNEQFF; cdr3_nt: TGTGCCAGCAGCCAAGAGTGGGCCGGGGGATACTACAATGAGCAGTTCTTC
clone_size: NA; d_call: NA; v_call: TRBV4-3; j_call: TRBJ2-6; cdr3_aa: CASSQDRSGLVSGANVLTF; cdr3_nt: TGCGCCAGCAGCCAAGATCGGTCAGGTTTAGTATCTGGGGCCAACGTCCTGACTTTC
clone_size: NA; d_call: NA; v_call: TRBV27; j_call: TRBJ1-5; cdr3_aa: CASSKTDNQPQHF; cdr3_nt: TGTGCCAGCAGTAAGACAGATAATCAGCCCCAGCATTTT
clone_size: NA; d_call: NA; v_call: TRBV3-1/TRBV3-2; j_call: TRBJ1-2; cdr3_aa: CASSQGVGGREGGYTF; cdr3_nt: TGTGCCAGCAGCCAAGGAGTGGGAGGAAGGGAGGGTGGCTACACCTTC
clone_size: few; d_call: NA; v_call: TRBV5-1; j_call: TRBJ1-1; cdr3_aa: CASSRGRISRTEAFF; cdr3_nt: TGCGCCAGCAGCCGCGGCCGGATTTCAAGAACTGAAGCTTTCTTT
clone_size: NA; d_call: NA; v_call: TRBV4-2; j_call: TRBJ2-7; cdr3_aa: CASSQVEVDRTYEQYF; cdr3_nt: TGTGCCAGCAGCCAAGTTGAGGTTGACAGGACCTACGAGCAGTACTTC
clone_size: NA; d_call: NA; v_call: TRBV19; j_call: TRBJ2-3; cdr3_aa: CASSVVTGSPTDTQYF; cdr3_nt: TGTGCCAGTAGTGTGGTTACAGGGTCGCCCACAGATACGCAGTATTTT
clone_size: NA; d_call: NA; v_call: TRBV30; j_call: TRBJ1-5; cdr3_aa: CAWSNCGEGNQPQHF; cdr3_nt: TGTGCCTGGAGTAATTGTGGTGAGGGCAATCAGCCCCAGCATTTT
clone_size: NA; d_call: NA; v_call: TRBV27; j_call: TRBJ1-4; cdr3_aa: CASSPGSTIKLFF; cdr3_nt: TGTGCCAGCAGTCCCGGTTCGACAATAAAGTTGTTTTTT
clone_size: NA; d_call: NA; v_call: TRBV2; j_call: TRBJ2-5; cdr3_aa: CASTQGSETQYF; cdr3_nt: TGTGCCAGCACTCAGGGGTCAGAGACCCAGTACTTC
clone_size: NA; d_call: NA; v_call: TRBV6-5; j_call: TRBJ1-3; cdr3_aa: CASREAPGGNTIYF; cdr3_nt: TGTGCCAGCAGAGAGGCCCCGGGAGGAAACACCATATATTTT
clone_size: NA; d_call: TRBD2; v_call: TRBV11-3; j_call: TRBJ2-1; cdr3_aa: CASSLGWGGDNEQFF; cdr3_nt: TGTGCCAGCAGCTTAGGTTGGGGGGGGGACAATGAGCAGTTCTTC
clone_size: NA; d_call: TRBD1; v_call: TRBV14; j_call: TRBJ1-6; cdr3_aa: CASSSGTDYSPLHF; cdr3_nt: TGTGCCAGCAGCTCCGGGACAGACTATTCACCCCTCCACTTT
clone_size: NA; d_call: TRBD1; v_call: TRBV6-5; j_call: TRBJ1-3; cdr3_aa: CASSYAWTGTNTIYF; cdr3_nt: TGTGCCAGCAGTTACGCTTGGACAGGGACAAACACCATATATTTT
clone_size: NA; d_call: NA; v_call: TRBV11-3; j_call: TRBJ2-3; cdr3_aa: CASSPSGDTQYF; cdr3_nt: TGTGCCAGCAGCCCTTCCGGGGATACGCAGTATTTT
clone_size: NA; d_call: TRBD1; v_call: TRBV5-6; j_call: TRBJ2-7; cdr3_aa: CASSLRQGRREQYF; cdr3_nt: TGTGCCAGCAGCTTGAGACAGGGGAGAAGGGAGCAGTACTTC
clone_size: NA; d_call: TRBD1; v_call: TRBV6-6; j_call: TRBJ1-6; cdr3_aa: CASSRTGGLSSPLHF; cdr3_nt: TGTGCCAGCAGCCGGACAGGGGGCCTTAGTTCACCCCTCCACTTT
clone_size: NA; d_call: NA; v_call: TRBV3-1/TRBV3-2; j_call: TRBJ1-2; cdr3_aa: CASSQDLTGRGYTF; cdr3_nt: TGTGCCAGCAGCCAAGATCTAACAGGGCGAGGCTACACCTTC
clone_size: NA; d_call: TRBD1; v_call: TRBV27; j_call: TRBJ1-6; cdr3_aa: CASSLSGTVRSPLHF; cdr3_nt: TGTGCCAGCAGTTTATCCGGGACAGTGAGGTCACCCCTCCACTTT
clone_size: NA; d_call: TRBD1; v_call: TRBV7-9; j_call: TRBJ1-4; cdr3_aa: CASSTGQGTNEKLFF; cdr3_nt: TGTGCCAGCAGCACTGGACAGGGCACTAATGAAAAACTGTTTTTT
clone_size: NA; d_call: TRBD1; v_call: TRBV4-2; j_call: TRBJ2-5; cdr3_aa: CASSPPGTGGGETQYF; cdr3_nt: TGTGCCAGCAGCCCACCCGGGACAGGGGGTGGGGAGACCCAGTACTTC
clone_size: NA; d_call: TRBD2; v_call: TRBV7-3; j_call: TRBJ2-3; cdr3_aa: CANSSYVAGAADTQYF; cdr3_nt: TGTGCCAACAGCTCTTATGTAGCGGGGGCGGCGGATACGCAGTATTTT
clone_size: once; d_call: NA; v_call: TRBV5-1; j_call: TRBJ2-1; cdr3_aa: CASSLTTSAYNEQFF; cdr3_nt: TGCGCCAGCAGCTTGACTACCTCTGCTTACAATGAGCAGTTCTTC
clone_size: NA; d_call: NA; v_call: TRBV25-1; j_call: TRBJ2-7; cdr3_aa: CASSATPGIHEQYF; cdr3_nt: TGTGCCAGCAGTGCAACCCCAGGGATTCACGAGCAGTACTTC
clone_size: NA; d_call: TRBD1; v_call: TRBV3-1/TRBV3-2; j_call: TRBJ2-1; cdr3_aa: CASSRRQGTNEQFF; cdr3_nt: TGTGCCAGCAGCCGACGACAGGGGACGAATGAGCAGTTCTTC
clone_size: NA; d_call: NA; v_call: TRBV7-3; j_call: TRBJ1-6; cdr3_aa: CASSQGHRENSPLHF; cdr3_nt: TGTGCCAGCAGCCAAGGTCACAGAGAGAATTCACCCCTCCACTTT
clone_size: NA; d_call: NA; v_call: TRBV6-5; j_call: TRBJ1-1; cdr3_aa: CASSSLQGNTEAFF; cdr3_nt: TGTGCCAGCAGTTCCTTACAGGGGAACACTGAAGCTTTCTTT
clone_size: NA; d_call: TRBD2; v_call: TRBV29-1; j_call: TRBJ2-5; cdr3_aa: CSVSGGEETQYF; cdr3_nt: TGCAGCGTTAGCGGGGGGGAAGAGACCCAGTACTTC
clone_size: NA; d_call: NA; v_call: TRBV28; j_call: TRBJ1-3; cdr3_aa: CASSLRVGGNTIYF; cdr3_nt: TGTGCCAGCAGTTTGCGCGTTGGTGGAAACACCATATATTTT
clone_size: NA; d_call: NA; v_call: TRBV19; j_call: TRBJ1-1; cdr3_aa: CASSAAANTEAFF; cdr3_nt: TGTGCCAGTAGTGCGGCAGCAAACACTGAAGCTTTCTTT
clone_size: once; d_call: TRBD1; v_call: TRBV5-1; j_call: TRBJ1-2; cdr3_aa: CASGSEGYNTGTGANYGYTF; cdr3_nt: TGCGCCAGCGGGTCAGAGGGTTACAACACCGGGACAGGGGCAAACTATGGCTACACCTTC
clone_size: NA; d_call: TRBD2; v_call: TRBV6-5; j_call: TRBJ2-1; cdr3_aa: CASSSGLAGNNEQFF; cdr3_nt: TGTGCCAGCAGCTCGGGACTAGCGGGAAACAATGAGCAGTTCTTC
clone_size: NA; d_call: NA; v_call: TRBV18; j_call: TRBJ2-5; cdr3_aa: CASSPTGLQETQYF; cdr3_nt: TGTGCCAGCTCACCGACAGGTCTTCAAGAGACCCAGTACTTC
clone_size: NA; d_call: NA; v_call: TRBV11-3; j_call: TRBJ1-1; cdr3_aa: CASSTDRHTEAFF; cdr3_nt: TGTGCCAGCAGCACCGACAGGCACACTGAAGCTTTCTTT
clone_size: NA; d_call: NA; v_call: TRBV10-3; j_call: TRBJ1-2; cdr3_aa: CAISEPRARERRNGYTF; cdr3_nt: TGTGCCATCAGTGAGCCAAGGGCACGGGAGCGGAGAAATGGCTACACCTTC
clone_size: medium-sized; d_call: NA; v_call: TRBV19; j_call: TRBJ1-2; cdr3_aa: CASTPGAGLGYGYTF; cdr3_nt: TGTGCCAGTACCCCGGGCGCAGGGCTCGGCTATGGCTACACCTTC
clone_size: NA; d_call: NA; v_call: TRBV5-4; j_call: TRBJ1-1; cdr3_aa: CASSPTGRQTEAFF; cdr3_nt: TGTGCCAGCAGCCCGACAGGACGTCAGACTGAAGCTTTCTTT
clone_size: NA; d_call: TRBD1; v_call: TRBV5-8; j_call: TRBJ2-3; cdr3_aa: CAGRDSITDTQYF; cdr3_nt: TGTGCCGGACGGGACAGTATCACAGATACGCAGTATTTT